A single sample is the source of the 25 T cell receptor beta chains below, sequenced in a study of control samples from healthy donors and cancer patients. Profiled with immunoSEQ multiplex PCR; TCRdb holds only in-frame clones, not every one. Of some 130,000 clones in the sample, more than 85% were seen once. Sequencing was done on a sample of PBMCs. These TCRs come from a man aged 50 to 60 with head and neck cancer.

The chain employs TRBV11-2 and TRBJ2-7; D remains unclear. Trimming removed 5 bases at V and 3 bases at J, with 14 bases between. The V gene's germline CDR1 is SGHAT and CDR2 FQNNGV. The CDR3 consists of 14 residues. The CDR3 loop reads CASSVPYRNYEQYF. For the CDR3, the DNA is TGTGCCAGCAGCGTACCGTACAGAAACTACGAGCAGTACTTC.

The chain combines TRBV6-4 with TRBJ1-6; D unclear. The CDR3 extends over 15 amino acids. CDR1 is MRHNA, CDR2 SNTAGT, per germline. Deletions cut 0 bases from V and 5 bases from J, with 8 bases between. The DNA for the CDR3 is TGTGCCAGCAGTGACTCGACTACAAATAATTCACCCCTCCACTTT. It encodes CASSDSTTNNSPLHF.

The chain carries TRBV9 and TRBJ1-6; the D gene is possibly TRBD1 (5 bases). The germline V gene has CDR1 SGDLS and CDR2 YYNGEE. There are 16 residues in the CDR3. Trimming pared 0 bases from V and 10 bases from J, leaving 17 bases between. In DNA, the CDR3 is TGTGCCAGCAGCGTAGGGTCGGGGGGAGTTAGCTCACCCCTCCACTTT. The encoded protein is CASSVGSGGVSSPLHF.

The V gene is TRBV7-2, the J gene TRBJ1-6, with D perhaps TRBD1 (5 bases). The CDR3 runs 15 residues. Germline V gives CDR1 SGHTA, CDR2 FQGNSA. The V end was cut by 6 bases, the J end by 9 bases, with 18 bases between. CDR3 residues: CASSPGPRDLSPLHF. CDR3 nucleotide sequence: TGTGCCAGCAGTCCCGGGCCACGGGACCTTTCACCCCTCCACTTT.

In DNA, the CDR3 is TGTGCCAGCAGCTACACCTGGGACATGAGGGTTGACGAGCAGTACTTC. Its protein product is CASSYTWDMRVDEQYF. The rearrangement joins TRBV7-9 to TRBJ2-7, with a possible D match to TRBD1 (6 bases). The CDR3 extends over 16 amino acids. The ends were cut back, 4 bases at V and 5 bases at J, with 21 bases in the middle. Germline CDR1 is SEHNR and CDR2 is FQNEAQ (reference sequence).

This chain connects TRBV6-5 to TRBJ2-5, with 10 nucleotides matching TRBD2. V gave up 9 bases and J gave up 3 bases; unmatched junction bases: 7. The CDR3 contains 14 residues. Looked up from germline, CDR1 is MNHEY and CDR2 is SVGAGI. The CDR3 protein is CASDPSGGEETQYF. CDR3 coding DNA: TGTGCCAGTGACCCTAGCGGGGGTGAAGAGACCCAGTACTTC.

This sequence joins TRBV7-2 and TRBJ1-5; no reliable D call. With 3 bases removed from V and 6 bases from J, the gap between germline ends came to 21 bases. CDR3 length: 17 residues. Germline values: CDR1 SGHTA, CDR2 FQGNSA. The chain's CDR3 is CASSLLSAPLTGQPQHF. The CDR3 DNA reads as TGTGCCAGCAGCTTGCTTTCTGCCCCTCTCACCGGTCAGCCCCAGCATTTT.

The chain employs TRBV7-2 and TRBJ2-5, with 7 positions matching TRBD2. Germline CDR1 reads SGHTA; CDR2 reads FQGNSA. The CDR3 is 17 residues long. V trimming: 3 bases; J trimming: 4 bases; junction bases outside the gene matches: 14. For the CDR3, the DNA is TGTGCCAGCAGCTTGAGTATAAGCGGGACGGGCAGAGAGACCCAGTACTTC. It is translated as CASSLSISGTGRETQYF.

V is TRBV9 and J is TRBJ2-7; 11 bases agree with TRBD1. The V gene's germline CDR1 is SGDLS and CDR2 YYNGEE. The V segment lost 3 bases and the J segment 1 base; nucleotides outside the gene matches: 9. The CDR3 contains 17 residues. CDR3 DNA sequence: TGTGCCAGCAGCGGGGGACAGGGGGAAACTTCATCCTACGAGCAGTACTTC. It translates to CASSGGQGETSSYEQYF.

The genes are TRBV30 and TRBJ1-1; 12 bases are shared with TRBD1. The CDR3 is 15 residues long. Germline V lookup: CDR1 GTSNPN, CDR2 SVGIG (reference sequence). V trimming: 7 bases; J trimming: 0 bases; junction bases outside the gene matches: 6. CDR3 DNA: TGTGCCTCCCGGGACAGGGGGCTAGTGAACACTGAAGCTTTCTTT. Translation: CASRDRGLVNTEAFF.

V usage is TRBV7-8 and J usage is TRBJ1-4; no firm D call. The ends were cut back, 1 base at V and 6 bases at J, with 9 bases in the middle. This CDR3 has 14 amino acids. Per germline, CDR1 SGHVS and CDR2 FQNEAQ. The CDR3 reads CASSLGGTHEKLFF. The CDR3 coding sequence is TGTGCCAGCAGCTTAGGTGGCACACATGAAAAACTGTTTTTT.

This chain links TRBV4-3 with TRBJ2-5; D uncertain. CDR1 is LGHNA, CDR2 YSLEER, per germline. The germline V and J ends were trimmed by 0 bases and 5 bases, with 10 bases remaining between them. The CDR3 spans 14 residues. The CDR3 DNA follows: TGCGCCAGCAGCCAAGATTCTCATTTCGAGACCCAGTACTTC. Translated: CASSQDSHFETQYF.

The gene calls are TRBV5-4 and TRBJ2-1, with 7 bases identical to TRBD1. This CDR3 comprises 14 residues. With 4 bases clipped from V and 6 bases from J, the junction kept 7 bases outside the gene matches. In germline, CDR1 is SGHNT, CDR2 YYREEE (reference sequence). CDR3 residues: CASSDDRASNEQFF. The CDR3 DNA is TGTGCCAGCAGCGACGACAGGGCGAGCAATGAGCAGTTCTTC.

The rearrangement links TRBV11-2 to TRBJ2-1; 12 positions agree with TRBD2. CDR3 length equals 17 residues. The J segment lost 4 bases and the V segment lost 5 bases, leaving 9 bases of the junction unmatched. CDR1 is SGHAT, CDR2 FQNNGV, per germline. The DNA for the CDR3 is TGTGCCAGCAGCCTCCGACCCGGACTAGCGGGGTACAATGAGCAGTTCTTC. Its protein is CASSLRPGLAGYNEQFF. Together with reference TRBV11-2 and TRBJ2-1, the CDR3 gives the full variable domain: EAGVAQSPRYKIIEKRQSVAFWCNPISGHATLYWYQQILGQGPKLLIQFQNNGVVDDSQLPKDRFSAERLKGVDSTLKIQPAKLEDSAVYLCASSLRPGLAGYNEQFFGPGTRLTVL.

This clone appeared once. The CDR3 is CASSYSSRQEKKLFF. The CDR3 DNA sequence: TGTGCCAGCAGTTACTCGAGTCGGCAGGAGAAAAAACTGTTTTTT. The gene calls are TRBV6-6 and TRBJ1-4; D is undetermined. Germline CDR1 is MNHNY and CDR2 is SVGAGI (reference sequence). The CDR3 is 15 amino acids. The V and J ends lost 0 bases and 9 bases respectively, with 14 bases between them.

CDR3 residues: CASSMEQGVSEDTEAFF. Written as DNA, the CDR3 is TGTGCCAGCAGCATGGAACAGGGGGTATCAGAGGACACTGAAGCTTTCTTT. The J gene is TRBJ1-1, the V gene TRBV7-6; TRBD1 matches 8 bases. Germline-derived CDR1 and CDR2 are SGHVS and FNYEAQ. The junction had 14 bases not matched to a gene; V was cut back by 5 bases and J by 3 bases. CDR3 length: 17 residues.

The chain links TRBV7-2 to TRBJ2-7, with D perhaps matching TRBD1 (7 bases). Germline values: CDR1 SGHTA, CDR2 FQGNSA. The V and J ends lost 2 bases and 3 bases respectively, with 11 bases between them. The CDR3 loop spans 14 amino acids. The CDR3 DNA reads TGTGCCAGCAGCTTACAGGGGGGAGACTACGAGCAGTACTTC. This sequence encodes CASSLQGGDYEQYF.

The chain carries TRBV6-2 or TRBV6-3 and TRBJ2-3, with 10 bases aligning to TRBD2. CDR1 MNHEY and CDR2 SVGEGT come from the germline V gene. The CDR3 consists of 17 residues. Losses at the gene ends were 2 bases for V and 0 bases for J; bases not matched to a gene: 5. The CDR3 sequence: CASSYGLAGASTDTQYF. The CDR3 coding sequence is TGTGCCAGCAGTTACGGTCTAGCGGGGGCCAGCACAGATACGCAGTATTTT.

This chain connects TRBV9 to TRBJ2-7; weak D call: TRBD1 (5 bases). Deletions cut 2 bases from V and 5 bases from J, with 14 bases between. In germline, CDR1 is SGDLS, CDR2 YYNGEE. The CDR3 spans 14 residues. The CDR3 nucleotides read TGTGCCAGCAGCGTTTCGGTCAGGGCGGACGAGCAGTACTTC. Amino acid sequence: CASSVSVRADEQYF.

The V and J genes are TRBV15 and TRBJ2-5; D might be TRBD2 (6 bases). V was trimmed by 6 bases and J by 5 bases, leaving 13 bases between them. Germline-derived CDR1 and CDR2 are LNHNV and YYDKDF (reference sequence). The CDR3 is 13 amino acids. The CDR3 sequence is CATSTTRMETQYF. CDR3 bases: TGTGCCACCAGTACGACTAGGATGGAGACCCAGTACTTC.

The chain employs TRBV9 and TRBJ2-7; D is tentatively TRBD1 or TRBD2 (5 bases each). Germline CDR1 and CDR2: SGDLS and YYNGEE. V lost 0 bases and J lost 0, with 10 bases in between. This CDR3 contains 15 residues. The chain's CDR3 is CASSVGGGRSYEQYF. The CDR3 coding sequence is TGTGCCAGCAGCGTAGGTGGGGGACGCTCCTACGAGCAGTACTTC.

The chain combines TRBV27 with TRBJ2-7, with 9 bases aligning to TRBD1. Germline trimming cut 2 bases from V and 8 bases from J; bases unmatched to any gene: 7. In germline, CDR1 is MNHEY, CDR2 SMNVEV (reference sequence). The CDR3 covers 14 residues. CDR3 DNA sequence: TGTGCCAGCAGTTTAAAGGGACAGGGTGTGAAGCAGTACTTC. It is translated as CASSLKGQGVKQYF.

The chain employs TRBV12-3 or TRBV12-4 and TRBJ1-6; 7 bases align to TRBD1. The length of the CDR3 is 13 residues. Unmatched junction bases numbered 4, after V lost 6 bases and J lost 8 bases. The CDR3 is CASSSGTDSPLHF. The CDR3 nucleotides are TGTGCCAGCAGCTCCGGGACAGATTCACCCCTCCACTTT.

V usage is TRBV11-3 and J usage is TRBJ1-1, with a weak D call TRBD1 (6 bases). This CDR3 comprises 16 residues. Per the germline V gene, CDR1 is SGHNT and CDR2 is YENEEA. The V end lost 11 bases, the J end lost 0 bases, and 22 bases lay between the germline ends. The CDR3 bases are TGTGCCGGACCTACCCACCCCAGGGGCTTGAACACTGAAGCTTTCTTT. It encodes CAGPTHPRGLNTEAFF.

This chain uses TRBV19 with TRBJ1-2; a possible D gene is TRBD1 (5 bases). CDR1 is LNHDA, CDR2 SQIVND, per germline (reference sequence). The CDR3 length is 13 residues. Between the trimmed V and J ends, which lost 7 bases and 7 bases, there was a span of 16 bases. The CDR3 bases are TGTGCCAGTAAGGGGCAGGGTTTACTTGGCTACACCTTC. Amino acids: CASKGQGLLGYTF.